This passage covers 10 T cell receptor beta chains from one sample sequenced in a study of cytomegalovirus exposure and HLA in healthy donors. The PCR was carried out with 60 Vbeta primers and 13 Jbeta primers. The data were produced by immunoSEQ multiplex PCR, yet TCRdb's version contains in-frame clones alone and is incomplete. The table shows approximately 150,000 clones, with roughly 74% occurring only once. Sequencing was done on a sample of PBMCs. Receptor source: a man between 18 and 35 years old in good health and CMV-seropositive.

This clone showed up just a few times. The chain uses TRBV19 and TRBJ2-7; TRBD2 matches 10 bases. The CDR3 sequence is 13 residues long. Unmatched junction bases numbered 9, after V lost 9 bases and J lost 7 bases. The germline CDR1 and CDR2 sequences are LNHDA and SQIVND (reference sequence). CDR3 protein: CASKREGLGEQYF. The CDR3 bases are TGTGCCAGCAAGCGGGAGGGCCTTGGGGAGCAGTACTTC.

The chain uses TRBV5-6 and TRBJ2-7, with TRBD2 identical over 13 bases. From germline, CDR1 is SGHDT and CDR2 YYEEEE. This CDR3 spans 14 amino acids. V was pared by 2 bases and J by 6 bases, with 2 bases of the junction left unmatched. CDR3 coding DNA: TGTGCCAGCAGCTTCAGGACTAGCGGGAGCGAGCAGTACTTC. It encodes CASSFRTSGSEQYF.

This sequence joins TRBV30 and TRBJ1-2; TRBD1 is a possible D gene (5 bases). Germline CDR1 is GTSNPN and CDR2 is SVGIG (reference sequence). V shed 2 bases and J shed 3 bases, with 22 bases lying between them. The CDR3 is 17 residues long. This chain's CDR3 is CAWSRPGGARPYYGYTF. The CDR3 DNA reads TGTGCCTGGAGTCGCCCGGGCGGGGCAAGACCTTACTATGGCTACACCTTC. Together with reference TRBV30 and TRBJ1-2, the CDR3 gives the full variable domain: SQTIHQWPATLVQPVGSPLSLECTVEGTSNPNLYWYRQAAGRGLQLLFYSVGIGQISSEVPQNLSASRPQDRQFILSSKKLLLSDSGFYLCAWSRPGGARPYYGYTFGSGTRLTVV.

In regard to this clone: Other DNA sequences within the sample encode an identical CDR3. The V gene is TRBV4-1, the J gene TRBJ2-6; 7 nucleotides agree with TRBD1. The V segment lost 2 bases and the J segment 0 bases; nucleotides outside the gene matches: 10. This CDR3 comprises 19 residues. Germline values: CDR1 MGHRA, CDR2 YSYEKL. The CDR3 DNA reads TGCGCCAGCAGCCAAAGGAACGGACAGGCGAACTCTGGGGCCAACGTCCTGACTTTC. This codes for CASSQRNGQANSGANVLTF.

The chain has TRBV7-9 and TRBJ2-2; 7 bases align to TRBD1. The CDR3 has 14 amino acids. From germline, CDR1 is SEHNR and CDR2 FQNEAQ (reference sequence). The V and J ends lost 1 base and 4 bases, in that order; junction bases with no gene match: 0. CDR3 nucleotide sequence: TGTGCCAGCAGCTTAGGACAGGGCACCGGGGAGCTGTTTTTT. Amino acid sequence: CASSLGQGTGELFF.

The chain recombines TRBV7-8 with TRBJ2-3, with 7 bases fitting TRBD1. The CDR3 is made up of 16 amino acids. CDR1 is SGHVS and CDR2 is FQNEAQ in the germline V gene. The ends lost 5 bases at V and 2 bases at J; junction bases unmatched: 10. The CDR3 here is CASSLRQGTYTDTQYF. CDR3 DNA: TGTGCCAGCAGCCTGAGACAGGGAACTTACACAGATACGCAGTATTTT.

The CDR3 reads CASSRDFLSTDTQYF. Here the CDR3 DNA reads TGTGCCAGCAGCAGGGACTTCCTTAGCACAGATACGCAGTATTTT. The V gene is TRBV7-2, the J gene TRBJ2-3; perhaps TRBD2 as D (6 bases). CDR1 is SGHTA and CDR2 is FQGNSA in the germline V gene. This CDR3 has 15 residues. Deletions cut 5 bases from V and 0 bases from J, with 12 bases between.

The CDR3, as DNA: TGTGCCAGCAGGGAAATTGCGGAAGAGACCCAGTACTTC. Translated: CASREIAEETQYF. This chain links TRBV7-2 with TRBJ2-5; D unresolved. CDR3 length: 13 amino acids. Germline CDR1 SGHTA, CDR2 FQGNSA. V was cut by 6 bases and J by 3 bases, with 11 bases left in between. The entire variable domain, with the rest obtained from reference TRBV7-2 and TRBJ2-5, is as follows: GAGVSQSPSNKVTEKGKDVELRCDPISGHTALYWYRQSLGQGLEFLIYFQGNSAPDKSGLPSDRFSAERTGGSVSTLTIQRTQQEDSAVYLCASREIAEETQYFGPGTRLLVL.

In its sample, this clone was seen once. The rearrangement links TRBV10-1 to TRBJ2-3; D gene ambiguous. Germline-derived CDR1 and CDR2 are WNHNN and SYGVQD (reference sequence). The CDR3 has 12 residues. V lost 6 bases and J 6 bases, leaving 10 bases between the germline ends. The CDR3: CASSDLGDTQYF. The CDR3 nucleotides read TGCGCCAGCAGCGACTTGGGTGATACGCAGTATTTT.

The rearrangement joins TRBV5-1 to TRBJ2-4, with D possibly TRBD2 on 7 matching bases. Germline-derived CDR1 and CDR2 are SGHRS and YFSETQ. The CDR3 length is 14 residues. Between the trimmed V and J ends, which lost 4 bases and 6 bases, there was a span of 14 bases. The CDR3 sequence is CASSAGAGLNIQYF. The CDR3 coding sequence is TGCGCCAGCAGCGCGGGGGCGGGACTAAACATTCAGTACTTC.